This T cell receptor (beta chain) was obtained from a study of control samples from healthy donors and cancer patients. The CDR3 runs to 16 residues. Germline V CDR1 and CDR2: SGHVS, FNYEAQ. Trimming took 1 base from V and 1 from J, leaving 11 bases between them. Assay used: immunoSEQ multiplex PCR; TCRdb lists only in-frame clones, some missing. The sample has 200,000 or so clones, roughly 94% seen once. Sequenced sample: blood. The TCR was taken from a man between 45 and 60 years old in good health. The rearrangement links TRBV7-6 to TRBJ1-5; D uncertain. The CDR3: CASSLGVAVSNQPQHF. For the CDR3, the DNA is TGTGCCAGCAGCTTAGGTGTGGCCGTGAGCAATCAGCCCCAGCATTTT.